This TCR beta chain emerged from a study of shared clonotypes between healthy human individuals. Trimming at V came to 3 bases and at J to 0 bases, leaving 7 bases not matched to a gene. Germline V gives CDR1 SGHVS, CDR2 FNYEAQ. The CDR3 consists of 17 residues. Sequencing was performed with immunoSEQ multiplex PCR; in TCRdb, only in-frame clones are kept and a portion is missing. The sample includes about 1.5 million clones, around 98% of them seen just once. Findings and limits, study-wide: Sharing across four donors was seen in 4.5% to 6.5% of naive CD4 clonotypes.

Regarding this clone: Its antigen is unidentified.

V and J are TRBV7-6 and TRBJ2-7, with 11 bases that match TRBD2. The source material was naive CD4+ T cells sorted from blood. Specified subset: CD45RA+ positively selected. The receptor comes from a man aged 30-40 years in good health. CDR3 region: CASSLGTSGFSSYEQYF. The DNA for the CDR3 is TGTGCCAGCAGCTTGGGGACTAGCGGTTTTAGCTCCTACGAGCAGTACTTC.